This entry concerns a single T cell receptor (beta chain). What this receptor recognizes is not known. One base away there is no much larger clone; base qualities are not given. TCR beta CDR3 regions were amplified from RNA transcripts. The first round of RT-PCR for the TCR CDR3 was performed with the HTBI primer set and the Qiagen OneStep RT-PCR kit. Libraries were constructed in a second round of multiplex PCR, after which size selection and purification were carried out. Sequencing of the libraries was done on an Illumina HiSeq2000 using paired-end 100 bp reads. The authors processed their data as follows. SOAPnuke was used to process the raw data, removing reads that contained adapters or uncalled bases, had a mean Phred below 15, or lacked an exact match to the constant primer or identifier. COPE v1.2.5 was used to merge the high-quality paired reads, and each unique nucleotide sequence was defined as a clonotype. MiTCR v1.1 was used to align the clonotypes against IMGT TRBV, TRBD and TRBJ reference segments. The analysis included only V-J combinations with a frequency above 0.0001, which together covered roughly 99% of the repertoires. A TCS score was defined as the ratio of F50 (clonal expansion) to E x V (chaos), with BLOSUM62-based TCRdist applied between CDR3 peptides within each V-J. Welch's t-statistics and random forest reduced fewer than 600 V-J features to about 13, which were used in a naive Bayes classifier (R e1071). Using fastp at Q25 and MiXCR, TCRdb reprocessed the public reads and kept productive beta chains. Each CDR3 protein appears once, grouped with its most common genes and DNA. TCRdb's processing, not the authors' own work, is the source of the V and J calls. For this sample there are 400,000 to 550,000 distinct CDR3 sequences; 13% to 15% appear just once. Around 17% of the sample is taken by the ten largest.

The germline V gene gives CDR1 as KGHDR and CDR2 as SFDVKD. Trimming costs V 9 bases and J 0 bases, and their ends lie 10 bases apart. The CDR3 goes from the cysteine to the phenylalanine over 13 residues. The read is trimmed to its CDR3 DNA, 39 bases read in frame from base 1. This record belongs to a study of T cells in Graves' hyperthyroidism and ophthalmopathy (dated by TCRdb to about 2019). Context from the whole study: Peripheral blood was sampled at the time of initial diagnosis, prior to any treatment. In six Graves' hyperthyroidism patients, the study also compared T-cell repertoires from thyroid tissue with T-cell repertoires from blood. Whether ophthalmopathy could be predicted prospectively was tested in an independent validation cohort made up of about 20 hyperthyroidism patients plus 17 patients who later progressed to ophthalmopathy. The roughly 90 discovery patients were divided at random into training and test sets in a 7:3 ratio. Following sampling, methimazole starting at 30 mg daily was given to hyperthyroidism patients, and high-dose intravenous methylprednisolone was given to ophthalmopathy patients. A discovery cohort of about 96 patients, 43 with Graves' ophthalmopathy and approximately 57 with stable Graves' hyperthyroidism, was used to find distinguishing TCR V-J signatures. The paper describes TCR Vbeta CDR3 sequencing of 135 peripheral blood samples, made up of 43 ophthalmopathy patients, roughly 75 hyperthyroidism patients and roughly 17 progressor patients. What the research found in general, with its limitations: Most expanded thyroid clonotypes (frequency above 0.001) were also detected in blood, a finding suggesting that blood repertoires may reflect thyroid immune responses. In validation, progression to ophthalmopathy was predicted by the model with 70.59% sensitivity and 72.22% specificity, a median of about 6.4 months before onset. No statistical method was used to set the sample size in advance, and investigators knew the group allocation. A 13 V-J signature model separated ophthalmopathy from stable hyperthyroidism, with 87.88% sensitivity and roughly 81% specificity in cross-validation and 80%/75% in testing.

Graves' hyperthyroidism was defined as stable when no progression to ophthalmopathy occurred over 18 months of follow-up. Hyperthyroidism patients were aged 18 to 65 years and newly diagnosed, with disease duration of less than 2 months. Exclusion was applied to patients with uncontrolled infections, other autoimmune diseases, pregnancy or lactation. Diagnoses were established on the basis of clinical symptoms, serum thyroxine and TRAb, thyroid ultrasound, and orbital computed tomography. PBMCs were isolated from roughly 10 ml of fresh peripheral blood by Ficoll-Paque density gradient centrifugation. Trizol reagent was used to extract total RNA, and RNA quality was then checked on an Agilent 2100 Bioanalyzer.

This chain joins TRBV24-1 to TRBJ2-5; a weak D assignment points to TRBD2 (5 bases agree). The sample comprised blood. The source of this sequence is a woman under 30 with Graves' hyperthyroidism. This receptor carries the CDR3 CATSSRHQETQYF. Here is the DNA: TGTGCCACCTCTAGCCGGCACCAAGAGACCCAGTACTTC.